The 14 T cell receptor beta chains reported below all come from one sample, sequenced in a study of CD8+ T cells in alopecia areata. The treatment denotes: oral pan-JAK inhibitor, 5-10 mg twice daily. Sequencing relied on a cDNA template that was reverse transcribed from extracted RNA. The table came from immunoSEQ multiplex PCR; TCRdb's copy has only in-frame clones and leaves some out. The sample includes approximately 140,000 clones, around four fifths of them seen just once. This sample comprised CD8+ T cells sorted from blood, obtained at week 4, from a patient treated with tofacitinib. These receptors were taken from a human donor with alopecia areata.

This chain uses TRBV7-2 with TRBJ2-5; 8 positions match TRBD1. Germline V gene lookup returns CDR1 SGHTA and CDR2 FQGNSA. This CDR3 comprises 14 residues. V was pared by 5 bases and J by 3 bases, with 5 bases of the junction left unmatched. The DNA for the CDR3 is TGTGCCAGCAGCCGCAGGGGGCGAAAAGAGACCCAGTACTTC. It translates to CASSRRGRKETQYF.

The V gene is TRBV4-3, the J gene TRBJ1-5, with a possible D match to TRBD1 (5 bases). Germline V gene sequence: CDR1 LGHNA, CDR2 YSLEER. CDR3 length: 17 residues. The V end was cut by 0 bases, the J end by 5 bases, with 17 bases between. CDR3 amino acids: CASSQDFRGAQDQPQHF. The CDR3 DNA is TGCGCCAGCAGCCAAGATTTCCGTGGGGCGCAGGATCAGCCCCAGCATTTT.

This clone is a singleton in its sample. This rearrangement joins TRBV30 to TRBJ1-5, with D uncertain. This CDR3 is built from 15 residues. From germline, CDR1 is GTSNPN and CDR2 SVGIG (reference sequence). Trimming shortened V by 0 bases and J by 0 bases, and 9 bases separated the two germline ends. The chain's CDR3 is CAWSVREYSNQPQHF. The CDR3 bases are TGTGCCTGGAGTGTACGGGAGTATAGCAATCAGCCCCAGCATTTT.

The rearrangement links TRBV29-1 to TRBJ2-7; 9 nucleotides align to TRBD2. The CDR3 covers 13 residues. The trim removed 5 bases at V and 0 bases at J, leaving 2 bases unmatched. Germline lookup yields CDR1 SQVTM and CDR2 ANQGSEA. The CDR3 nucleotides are TGCAGCGTTAATAGCGGGGGCTCCTACGAGCAGTACTTC. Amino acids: CSVNSGGSYEQYF.

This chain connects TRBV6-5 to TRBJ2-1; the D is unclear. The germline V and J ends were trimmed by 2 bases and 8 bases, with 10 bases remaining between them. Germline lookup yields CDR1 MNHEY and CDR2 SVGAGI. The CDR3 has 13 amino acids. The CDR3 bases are TGTGCCAGCAGTTACAACGGGTTGGATGAGCAGTTCTTC. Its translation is CASSYNGLDEQFF.

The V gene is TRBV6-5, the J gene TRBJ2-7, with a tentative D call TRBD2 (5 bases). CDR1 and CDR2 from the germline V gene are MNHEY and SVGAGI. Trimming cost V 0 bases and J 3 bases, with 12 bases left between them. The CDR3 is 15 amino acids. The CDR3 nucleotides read TGTGCCAGCAGTTACTCGGGAGAGGGCCACTACGAGCAGTACTTC. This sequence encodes CASSYSGEGHYEQYF.

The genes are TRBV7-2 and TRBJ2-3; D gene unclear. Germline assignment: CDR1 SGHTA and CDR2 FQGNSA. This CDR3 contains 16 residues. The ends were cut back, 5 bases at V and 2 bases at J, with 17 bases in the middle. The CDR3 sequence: CASSPRSLPATDTQYF. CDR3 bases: TGTGCCAGCAGCCCCAGAAGCCTCCCAGCCACAGATACGCAGTATTTT.

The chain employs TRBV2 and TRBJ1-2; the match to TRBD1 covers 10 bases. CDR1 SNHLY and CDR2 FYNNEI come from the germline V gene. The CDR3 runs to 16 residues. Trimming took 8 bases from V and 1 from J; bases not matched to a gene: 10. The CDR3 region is CASPPGWDRGNYGYTF. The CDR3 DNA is TGTGCCAGCCCCCCCGGCTGGGACAGGGGTAACTATGGCTACACCTTC.

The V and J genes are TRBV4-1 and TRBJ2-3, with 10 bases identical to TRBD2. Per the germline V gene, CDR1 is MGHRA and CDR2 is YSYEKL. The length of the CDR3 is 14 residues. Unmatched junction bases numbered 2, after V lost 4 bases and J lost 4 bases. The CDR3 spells CASSPGLAADTQYF. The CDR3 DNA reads TGCGCCAGCAGCCCCGGACTAGCGGCAGATACGCAGTATTTT.

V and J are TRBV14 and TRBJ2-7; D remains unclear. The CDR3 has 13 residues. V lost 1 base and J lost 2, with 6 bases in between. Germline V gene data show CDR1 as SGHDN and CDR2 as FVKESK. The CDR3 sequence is CASSQGRPYEQYF. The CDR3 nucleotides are TGTGCCAGCAGCCAAGGACGTCCCTACGAGCAGTACTTC.

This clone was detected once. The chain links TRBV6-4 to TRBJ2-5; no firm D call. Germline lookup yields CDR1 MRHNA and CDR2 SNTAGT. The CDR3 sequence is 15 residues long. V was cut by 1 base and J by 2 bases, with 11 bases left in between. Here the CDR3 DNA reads TGTGCCAGCAGTGACTGTGACCGTACTCAAGAGACCCAGTACTTC. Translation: CASSDCDRTQETQYF.

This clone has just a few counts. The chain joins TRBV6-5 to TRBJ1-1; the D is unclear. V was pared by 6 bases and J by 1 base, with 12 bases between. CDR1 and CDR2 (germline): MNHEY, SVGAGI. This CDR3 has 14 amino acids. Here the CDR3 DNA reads TGTGCCAGCAGCACCCCCCACTCGAACACTGAAGCTTTCTTT. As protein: CASSTPHSNTEAFF.

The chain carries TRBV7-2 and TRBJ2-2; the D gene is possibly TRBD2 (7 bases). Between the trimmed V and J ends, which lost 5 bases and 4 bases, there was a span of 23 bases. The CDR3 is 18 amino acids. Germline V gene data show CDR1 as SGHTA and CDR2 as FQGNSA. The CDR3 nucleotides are TGTGCCAGCAGCCCCGGAAGGTGGGGGGGGCTCGGCACCGGGGAGCTGTTTTTT. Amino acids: CASSPGRWGGLGTGELFF. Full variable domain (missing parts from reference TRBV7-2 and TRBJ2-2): GAGVSQSPSNKVTEKGKDVELRCDPISGHTALYWYRQSLGQGLEFLIYFQGNSAPDKSGLPSDRFSAERTGGSVSTLTIQRTQQEDSAVYLCASSPGRWGGLGTGELFFGEGSRLTVL.

The CDR3 coding sequence is TGTGCCAGCAGTCCAACGGGACGTATCGAGCAGTACTTC. It encodes CASSPTGRIEQYF. This chain links TRBV6-5 with TRBJ2-7; D is perhaps TRBD1 or TRBD2 (5 bases each). V dropped 5 bases and J dropped 6 bases, with 14 bases sitting between them. This CDR3 comprises 13 residues. Per the germline V gene, CDR1 is MNHEY and CDR2 is SVGAGI.